The sequence of this TCR beta chain was determined in a study of blood T cell repertoires in COVID-19. CDR3 length equals 13 residues. Germline V gene lookup returns CDR1 MNHEY and CDR2 SVGAGI. Trimming took off 5 bases at V and 2 bases at J, with 9 bases between the two ends. Original processing methods: Estimated nucleated cell counts came from reference gene primer amplification. The protocol was immunoSEQ multiplex PCR, while the TCRdb copy is restricted to in-frame clones and leaves out a portion. That table supplies the V and J calls and clone size; D and trimming were determined from the DNA. This table holds just over 650,000 clones, around 90% found once.

The sequencing input was peripheral blood. The chain carries TRBV6-5 and TRBJ1-2, with no clear D. The TCR comes from a young woman with acute or convalescent COVID-19. The CDR3 loop reads CASSLLENYGYTF. In DNA, the CDR3 is TGTGCCAGCAGTCTACTAGAAAACTATGGCTACACCTTC.